The entry that follows covers one TCR beta chain sequence. Its antigen is undetermined. Other DNA sequences in the sample encode the same CDR3. The sample comes from a study of OX40 agonist ivuxolimab in advanced cancers. Across the whole study: Every 2 weeks, patients received ivuxolimab intravenously, dosed at 0.01 to 10 mg/kg. Dose-escalation patients' cancers were hepatocellular carcinoma, melanoma, renal cell or head and neck cancer. Three patients responded partially, comprising one with hepatocellular carcinoma and two with cutaneous melanoma. Broader study findings: People who partly responded at 0.1-3.0 mg/kg had some of the least clonal expansion seen.

Assay: immunoSEQ multiplex PCR; the TCRdb copy retains only in-frame clones and omits some. Here the sample spans roughly 17,000 clones, around 86% being singletons. CDR3 length equals 15 residues. The germline V gene encodes CDR1 MNHEY and CDR2 SMNVEV (reference sequence). V was pared by 4 bases and J by 2 bases, with 15 bases between. The input for sequencing was CD4+ or CD8+ T cells sorted from blood, taken in a trial of the OX40 agonist ivuxolimab. V is TRBV27 and J is TRBJ2-7, with a weak D call TRBD2 (7 bases). The receptor's source is an adult with an advanced solid tumor such as melanoma, head and neck, liver or kidney cancer. Written as DNA, the CDR3 is TGTGCCAGCAGTTGGGGGGCGGGGGCCCCCTACGAGCAGTACTTC. Its protein product is CASSWGAGAPYEQYF.